This T cell receptor beta chain was recorded in a study of T cells in Graves' hyperthyroidism and ophthalmopathy. Study conclusions and caveats: Appearing also in blood were most of the thyroid clonotypes expanded above 0.001.

The CDR3 consists of 14 residues. CDR1 and CDR2 from the germline V gene are MNHNS and SASEGT. With 1 base clipped from V and 0 bases from J, the junction kept 0 bases outside the gene matches. Worth noting for this clonotype: Its antigen is as yet unknown.

The hyperthyroidism patients had all been newly diagnosed, and their disease duration was under 2 months. Their ages ranged from 18 to 65 years. TCR beta CDR3 sequences were amplified from RNA transcripts. The primer set for the first-round RT-PCR of the TCR CDR3 was HTBI. TCRdb reprocessed the multiplex PCR reads with MiXCR, giving one entry per CDR3 protein. The repertoire holds over 300,000 distinct CDR3 sequences, with 14% as singletons. The sequenced sample consisted of blood. V gene TRBV6-1 combines with J gene TRBJ2-7, with 7 bases fitting TRBD1. The sequence came from a woman in her fifties or sixties with Graves' hyperthyroidism. As DNA, the CDR3 is TGTGCCAGCAGTGAAGGGGACAGCTCCTACGAGCAGTACTTC. Amino acids: CASSEGDSSYEQYF.